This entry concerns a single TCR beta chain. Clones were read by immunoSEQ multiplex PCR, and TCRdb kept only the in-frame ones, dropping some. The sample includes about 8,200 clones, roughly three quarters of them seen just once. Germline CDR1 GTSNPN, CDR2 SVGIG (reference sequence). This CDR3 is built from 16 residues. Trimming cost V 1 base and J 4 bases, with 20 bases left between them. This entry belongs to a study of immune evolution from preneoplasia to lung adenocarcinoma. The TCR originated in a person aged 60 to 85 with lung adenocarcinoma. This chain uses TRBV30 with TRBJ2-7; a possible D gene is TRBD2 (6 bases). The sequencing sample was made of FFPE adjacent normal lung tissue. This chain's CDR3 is CAWSGETFRAGYEQYF. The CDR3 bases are TGTGCCTGGAGTGGAGAGACCTTCAGGGCGGGGTACGAGCAGTACTTC.